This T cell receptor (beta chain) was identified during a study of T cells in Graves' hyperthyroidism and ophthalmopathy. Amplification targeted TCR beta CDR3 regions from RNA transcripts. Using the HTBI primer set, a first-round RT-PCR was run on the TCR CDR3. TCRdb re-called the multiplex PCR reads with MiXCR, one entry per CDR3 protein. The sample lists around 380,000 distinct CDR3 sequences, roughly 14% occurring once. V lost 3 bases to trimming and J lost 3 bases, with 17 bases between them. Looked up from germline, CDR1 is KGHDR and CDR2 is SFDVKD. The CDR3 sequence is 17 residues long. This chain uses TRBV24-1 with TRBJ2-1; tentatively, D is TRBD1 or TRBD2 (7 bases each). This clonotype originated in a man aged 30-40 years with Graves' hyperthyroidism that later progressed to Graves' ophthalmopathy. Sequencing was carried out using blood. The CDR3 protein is CATSDGPGGGVYNEQFF. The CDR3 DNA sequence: TGTGCCACCAGTGATGGACCAGGGGGGGGGGTCTACAATGAGCAGTTCTTC.